This T cell receptor (beta chain) was observed in a study of control samples from healthy donors and cancer patients. Repertoires were generated with immunoSEQ multiplex PCR, while TCRdb's copy carries only in-frame clones and drops some. The table lists over 65,000 clones, roughly 94% of them singletons, with 6.2% in the top ten. V lost 0 bases and J lost 4; bases outside the gene matches: 6. Germline V gene data show CDR1 as MGHRA and CDR2 as YSYEKL. CDR3 length: 16 amino acids. J is TRBJ2-7 and V is TRBV4-1, with 10 positions matching TRBD2. Sequenced: blood. The sequence derives from a woman between 35 and 50 years old in good health. The CDR3 sequence is CASSQDPASGSYEQYF. The CDR3 region has the DNA TGCGCCAGCAGCCAAGACCCGGCTAGCGGGAGTTACGAGCAGTACTTC.